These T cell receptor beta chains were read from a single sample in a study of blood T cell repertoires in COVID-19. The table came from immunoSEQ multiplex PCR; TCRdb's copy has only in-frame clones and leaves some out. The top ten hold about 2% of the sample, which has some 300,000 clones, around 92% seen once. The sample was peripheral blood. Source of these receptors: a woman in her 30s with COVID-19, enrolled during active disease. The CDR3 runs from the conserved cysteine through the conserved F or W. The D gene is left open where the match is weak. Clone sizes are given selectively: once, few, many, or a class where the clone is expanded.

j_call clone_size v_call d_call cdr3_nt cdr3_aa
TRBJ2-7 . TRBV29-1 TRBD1 TGCAGCGTTGTGGTCCCCAGGGGGCGGGACGAGCAGTACTTC CSVVVPRGRDEQYF
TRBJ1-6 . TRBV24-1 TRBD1 TGTGCCACCAGTGATTTCGCAGGGGGCTATAATTCACCCCTCCACTTT CATSDFAGGYNSPLHF
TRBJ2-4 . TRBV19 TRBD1 TGTGCCAGTAGTCCCAGGACAGGGCCCAAAAACATTCAGTACTTC CASSPRTGPKNIQYF
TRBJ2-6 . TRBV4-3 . TGCGCCAGCAGCCCCGATATTCAGAAAGGGGCCAACGTCCTGACTTTC CASSPDIQKGANVLTF
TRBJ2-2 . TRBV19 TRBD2 TGTGCCAGTAACGAGCGGGGGGGCACCGGGGAGCTGTTTTTT CASNERGGTGELFF
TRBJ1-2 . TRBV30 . TGTGCCTGGAGTACCCAAACATACTATGGCTACACCTTC CAWSTQTYYGYTF
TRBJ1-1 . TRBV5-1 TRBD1 TGCGCCAGCAGTTCTCGGACAGGGGATCCTCGAGCTTTCTTT CASSSRTGDPRAFF
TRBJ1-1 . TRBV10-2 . TGCGCCAGCAGTGAGTCGACTATTGGGGAAAGGGCTTTCTTT CASSESTIGERAFF
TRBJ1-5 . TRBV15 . TGTGCCACCAGCAGCCCACAGAGCAATCAGCCCCAGCATTTT CATSSPQSNQPQHF
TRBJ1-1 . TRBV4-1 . TGCGCCAGCAGCCAAGGGGGCGGCCTGAACACTGAAGCTTTCTTT CASSQGGGLNTEAFF
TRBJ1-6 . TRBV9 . TGTGCCAGCAGCGTGCGGGGGACCACATCACCCCTCCACTTT CASSVRGTTSPLHF
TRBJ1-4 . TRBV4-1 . TGCGCCAGCAGCGTCCCACAGGGAATGGAGGAAAAACTGTTTTTT CASSVPQGMEEKLFF
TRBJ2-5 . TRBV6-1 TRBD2 TGTGCCAGCAGTGGCATCAGCGGGGGAAATCAAGAGACCCAGTACTTC CASSGISGGNQETQYF
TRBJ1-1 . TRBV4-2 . TGTGCCAGCAGCCAAGGTGGGGCAACGAACACTGAAGCTTTCTTT CASSQGGATNTEAFF
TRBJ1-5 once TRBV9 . TGTGCCAGCAGCGTAGTCCAGGGGCCTGGGGAGCCCCAGCATTTT CASSVVQGPGEPQHF
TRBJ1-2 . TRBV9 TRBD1 TGTGCCAGCAGCGGAGGGTTGGGACAGTATGGCTACACCTTC CASSGGLGQYGYTF
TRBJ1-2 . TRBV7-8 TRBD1 TGTGCCAGCAGCCCGGGACAGGGGTTAGATGGCTACACCTTC CASSPGQGLDGYTF
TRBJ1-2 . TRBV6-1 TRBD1 TGTGCCAGCAGTGAAGCGAGGACAGGGAGTCCCTATGGCTACACCTTC CASSEARTGSPYGYTF
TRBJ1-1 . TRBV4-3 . TGCGCCAGCAGCCAAGGTGCGGGGCGTACTGAAGCTTTCTTT CASSQGAGRTEAFF
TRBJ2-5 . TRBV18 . TGTGCCAGCTCACCGTCCTCTTCCGAAGAGACCCAGTACTTC CASSPSSSEETQYF
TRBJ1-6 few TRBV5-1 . TGCGCCAGCAGCTTGGTTAGGGGTTCACCCCTCCACTTT CASSLVRGSPLHF
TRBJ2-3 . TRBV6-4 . TGTGCCAGCAGTGACTCTGAGTCCGATACGCAGTATTTT CASSDSESDTQYF
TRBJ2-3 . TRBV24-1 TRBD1 TGTGCCACCAGTGATCCAGGACAGGGGGACGGCACAGATACGCAGTATTTT CATSDPGQGDGTDTQYF